A single sample gave rise to the 29 T cell receptor beta chains below, sequenced in a study of cytomegalovirus exposure and HLA in healthy donors. Measured with immunoSEQ multiplex PCR; TCRdb has only the in-frame clones, and not every one. The data hold over 200,000 clones, with just over 85% observed a single time. Material for sequencing was PBMCs. The receptors here all came from a woman under 30 in good health and CMV-seronegative.

The chain carries TRBV29-1 and TRBJ2-1; 11 bases match TRBD2. Germline values: CDR1 SQVTM, CDR2 ANQGSEA. CDR3 length equals 15 residues. J gave up 3 bases and V 6 bases, and 7 bases lay outside the gene matches. The CDR3 here is CSVGTGTSGYNEQFF. As DNA, the CDR3 is TGCAGCGTGGGGACCGGGACTAGCGGCTACAATGAGCAGTTCTTC.

The chain recombines TRBV30 with TRBJ2-3, with TRBD2 matching 10 bases. Looked up from germline, CDR1 is GTSNPN and CDR2 is SVGIG (reference sequence). V trimming: 2 bases; J trimming: 5 bases; junction bases outside the gene matches: 7. The CDR3 contains 15 residues. DNA for the CDR3: TGTGCCTGGAGTAGGCTAGCGGGAGTGGTAGATACGCAGTATTTT. Translation: CAWSRLAGVVDTQYF.

CDR3 bases: TGTGCCAGCAGCGTCGAGGGGGTCTCTGGAAACACCATATATTTT. It translates to CASSVEGVSGNTIYF. The chain carries TRBV9 and TRBJ1-3, with D perhaps matching TRBD1 (6 bases). The V gene's germline CDR1 is SGDLS and CDR2 YYNGEE. V was shortened by 2 bases and J by 0 bases, with 9 bases between the two germline ends. This CDR3 comprises 15 residues.

This chain connects TRBV7-2 to TRBJ2-7; 7 bases are a match to TRBD2. The CDR3 spans 15 residues. The germline V gene has CDR1 SGHTA and CDR2 FQGNSA. The junction had 9 bases not matched to a gene; V was cut back by 5 bases and J by 2 bases. The CDR3 reads CASSPTSGTTYEQYF. In nucleotides, the CDR3 is TGTGCCAGCAGCCCCACCAGCGGGACCACCTACGAGCAGTACTTC.

The chain has TRBV5-4 and TRBJ2-2; 7 bases match TRBD1. After removal of 3 bases from V and 5 bases from J, the junction contained 7 bases not matched to a gene. Germline values: CDR1 SGHNT, CDR2 YYREEE (reference sequence). This CDR3 has 15 amino acids. DNA of the CDR3: TGTGCCAGCAGCTGGGGCTTACAGGGGACCGGGGAGCTGTTTTTT. It specifies CASSWGLQGTGELFF.

V is TRBV6-5 and J is TRBJ2-5; D possibly corresponds to TRBD2 (5 bases). V was clipped by 5 bases and J by 5 bases, with 6 bases between them. CDR3 length: 11 amino acids. Per germline, CDR1 MNHEY and CDR2 SVGAGI. This CDR3 is CASSKRETQYF. The CDR3 nucleotides read TGTGCCAGCAGTAAGCGGGAGACCCAGTACTTC.

The chain has TRBV4-1 and TRBJ2-7; 9 bases are shared with TRBD2. The V segment lost 4 bases and the J segment 4 bases; nucleotides outside the gene matches: 8. CDR3 length: 15 amino acids. Germline V gene data show CDR1 as MGHRA and CDR2 as YSYEKL. The CDR3 sequence is CASSRDLAGLYEQYF. The CDR3 nucleotides read TGCGCCAGCAGCCGAGACCTAGCGGGACTTTACGAGCAGTACTTC.

V gene TRBV5-1 combines with J gene TRBJ1-2; TRBD1 might be the D (6 bases). Trimming removed 4 bases at V and 2 bases at J, with 21 bases between. The germline V gene has CDR1 SGHRS and CDR2 YFSETQ. The CDR3 is made up of 17 amino acids. The CDR3 nucleotides read TGCGCCAGCAGCGGGTACAGGGAGCCCTTTGGCAACTATGGCTACACCTTC. Protein sequence: CASSGYREPFGNYGYTF. The full variable domain, completed using reference TRBV5-1 and TRBJ1-2, is KAGVTQTPRYLIKTRGQQVTLSCSPISGHRSVSWYQQTPGQGLQFLFEYFSETQRNKGNFPGRFSGRQFSNSRSEMNVSTLELGDSALYLCASSGYREPFGNYGYTFGSGTRLTVV.

The chain uses TRBV28 and TRBJ1-2; D call uncertain. Germline V gives CDR1 MDHEN, CDR2 SYDVKM. V was trimmed by 5 bases and J by 6 bases, leaving 7 bases between them. This CDR3 has 11 amino acids. CDR3 bases: TGTGCCAGCAGTCAACAGAATGGCTACACCTTC. Translated, it gives CASSQQNGYTF.

The chain links TRBV7-2 to TRBJ2-2; TRBD1 is a possible D gene (6 bases). Germline V lookup: CDR1 SGHTA, CDR2 FQGNSA. Trimming left V 1 base short and J 0 bases short, with 12 bases between. The CDR3 runs 17 residues. CDR3: CASSLDRETANTGELFF. In DNA, the CDR3 is TGTGCCAGCAGCTTAGACAGGGAAACCGCGAACACCGGGGAGCTGTTTTTT.

The chain joins TRBV27 to TRBJ1-5; possibly TRBD1 for D (5 bases). Germline-derived CDR1 and CDR2 are MNHEY and SMNVEV (reference sequence). CDR3 length: 15 amino acids. V was trimmed by 5 bases and J by 0 bases, leaving 11 bases between them. The CDR3 region has the DNA TGTGCCAGCAGTCCCCGACAGACTAGCAATCAGCCCCAGCATTTT. Amino acids: CASSPRQTSNQPQHF.

The V call is TRBV19, the J call TRBJ1-2; D might be TRBD1 (5 bases). The CDR3 has 16 amino acids. Germline CDR1 LNHDA, CDR2 SQIVND (reference sequence). The germline V and J ends were trimmed by 4 bases and 0 bases, with 15 bases remaining between them. The CDR3 region is CASSKKGGTTNYGYTF. The CDR3, as DNA: TGTGCCAGTAGTAAAAAAGGAGGGACCACTAACTATGGCTACACCTTC.

The chain is built from TRBV6-5 and TRBJ1-4; maybe TRBD1 (6 bases). Deletions cut 0 bases from V and 6 bases from J, with 11 bases between. Germline V gives CDR1 MNHEY, CDR2 SVGAGI. The CDR3 has 15 amino acids. CDR3 DNA sequence: TGTGCCAGCAGTTACTCCTGGGGGCCGGATGAAAAACTGTTTTTT. Its translation: CASSYSWGPDEKLFF.

The chain recombines TRBV18 with TRBJ2-3; 7 bases match TRBD2. This CDR3 has 15 amino acids. The V gene's germline CDR1 is KGHSH and CDR2 LQKENI. Trimming took 5 bases from V and 3 from J; bases not matched to a gene: 8. CDR3 amino acids: CASSSIWGGTDTQYF. CDR3 DNA sequence: TGTGCCAGCTCATCCATCTGGGGGGGGACAGATACGCAGTATTTT. The full variable domain, completed using reference TRBV18 and TRBJ2-3, is NAGVMQNPRHLVRRRGQEARLRCSPMKGHSHVYWYRQLPEEGLKFMVYLQKENIIDESGMPKERFSAEFPKEGPSILRIQQVVRGDSAAYFCASSSIWGGTDTQYFGPGTRLTVL.

The CDR3 DNA sequence: TGTGCCAGCAGCTCCAGCCCGGGACAGGGCGCAGGGAATGAGCAGTTCTTC. This translates into CASSSSPGQGAGNEQFF. This chain connects TRBV7-6 to TRBJ2-1, with TRBD1 matching 9 bases. The CDR3 runs 17 residues. Germline V gene sequence: CDR1 SGHVS, CDR2 FNYEAQ. J was trimmed by 7 bases and V by 4 bases; bases with no gene match: 14. Based on the CDR3 plus reference TRBV7-6 and TRBJ2-1, the full variable domain is GAGVSQSPRYKVTKRGQDVALRCDPISGHVSLYWYRQALGQGPEFLTYFNYEAQQDKSGLPNDRFSAERPEGSISTLTIQRTEQRDSAMYRCASSSSPGQGAGNEQFFGPGTRLTVL.

The chain links TRBV27 to TRBJ2-7; 7 nucleotides align to TRBD2. The junction had 11 bases not matched to a gene; V was cut back by 6 bases and J by 6 bases. This CDR3 comprises 14 residues. In germline, CDR1 is MNHEY, CDR2 SMNVEV (reference sequence). In DNA form, the CDR3 reads TGTGCCAGCAGAACACTAGCGAGAAGGGCCGAGCAGTACTTC. Translated: CASRTLARRAEQYF.

V and J are TRBV27 and TRBJ2-7; TRBD2 matches 8 bases. This CDR3 is 14 amino acids long. The germline CDR1 and CDR2 sequences are MNHEY and SMNVEV (reference sequence). The trim removed 6 bases at V and 6 bases at J, leaving 10 bases unmatched. Here the CDR3 reads CASSGGAWGSEQYF. CDR3 DNA: TGTGCCAGCAGCGGGGGGGCCTGGGGCTCCGAGCAGTACTTC.

The genes are TRBV5-1 and TRBJ2-7; TRBD1 matches at 9 bases. Germline lookup yields CDR1 SGHRS and CDR2 YFSETQ. The CDR3 loop spans 16 amino acids. The V gene end was trimmed by 2 bases and the J gene end by 6 bases; junction bases not matched to a gene: 12. The CDR3 reads CASSFEANRGRVEQYF. CDR3 in DNA: TGCGCCAGCAGCTTCGAAGCGAACAGGGGGCGCGTCGAGCAGTACTTC.

The chain uses TRBV6-6 and TRBJ1-2; 9 nucleotides agree with TRBD1. Germline trimming cut 5 bases from V and 6 bases from J; bases unmatched to any gene: 7. Germline values: CDR1 MNHNY, CDR2 SVGAGI (reference sequence). The CDR3 is made up of 14 amino acids. CDR3 coding DNA: TGTGCCAGCAGTCCCGGGACAGGGCCGGATGGCTACACCTTC. Its protein is CASSPGTGPDGYTF.

This clone was detected only a few times. The rearrangement joins TRBV21-1 to TRBJ1-2; the table's D call, TRBD1, has no DNA check behind it. TRBV21-1 is a documented pseudogene. The CDR3 loop spans 14 amino acids. DNA for the CDR3: TGTGCCAGCAGCCTCAGGGGTGGGGGCTATGGCTACACCTTC. The encoded protein is CASSLRGGGYGYTF.

With regard to this clone: One junction end does not reproduce the germline sequence, and a read error may be involved. The J gene is TRBJ2-7, the V gene TRBV6-1, with 8 bases aligning to TRBD2. Germline V gene data show CDR1 as MNHNS and CDR2 as SASEGT. The CDR3 has 16 amino acids. For the CDR3, the DNA is TGTGCCAGCAGTGAATCGCGTTTAGCGGGACGGAATAATGGGCACTTC. As protein: CASSESRLAGRNNGHF.

The chain joins TRBV13 to TRBJ1-3, with a weak D call TRBD1 (5 bases). This CDR3 comprises 13 residues. V lost 5 bases, J lost 2 bases, and 7 bases lay in between. The V gene's germline CDR1 is PRHDT and CDR2 FYEKMQ (reference sequence). CDR3 protein: CASSLRAGNTIYF. The CDR3 DNA is TGTGCCAGCAGCCTCAGGGCTGGAAACACCATATATTTT.

V and J are TRBV2 and TRBJ2-5, with 7 bases fitting TRBD1. With V trimmed by 4 bases and J by 0 bases, 14 bases remained unmatched. Germline V gives CDR1 SNHLY, CDR2 FYNNEI. This CDR3 contains 18 residues. DNA of the CDR3: TGTGCCAGCAGTGGCATCCCTTCGGGACAGACCTACCAAGAGACCCAGTACTTC. As protein: CASSGIPSGQTYQETQYF.

The chain couples TRBV4-1 to TRBJ2-7; TRBD1 agrees at 8 bases. CDR3 length: 16 residues. Germline CDR1 is MGHRA and CDR2 is YSYEKL. V shed 1 base and J 3 bases; nucleotides not matched to a gene: 8. The CDR3 nucleotides read TGCGCCAGCAGCCAAGTATTAGGGACAGGATACTACGAGCAGTACTTC. Amino acid sequence: CASSQVLGTGYYEQYF.

This chain links TRBV13 with TRBJ2-5, with D maybe TRBD2 (6 bases). The germline V and J ends were trimmed by 3 bases and 4 bases, with 12 bases remaining between them. The CDR3 contains 14 residues. Germline CDR1 PRHDT, CDR2 FYEKMQ (reference sequence). Written as DNA, the CDR3 is TGTGCCAGCAGCTTCCGCGGGGTGGGAGAGACCCAGTACTTC. This translates into CASSFRGVGETQYF.

CDR3 sequence reads: CAMARNTGELFF. The CDR3 DNA reads TGTGCCATGGCCCGAAACACCGGGGAGCTGTTTTTT. This rearrangement joins TRBV10-3 to TRBJ2-2; D not resolved. Germline V CDR1 and CDR2: ENHRY, SYGVKD. The V gene lost 9 bases and the J gene lost 2 bases, with 7 bases spanning the gap. CDR3 length: 12 residues.

The chain joins TRBV28 to TRBJ2-7, with 8 bases matching TRBD1. V was pared by 7 bases and J by 2 bases, with 13 bases of the junction left unmatched. The CDR3 is 16 residues long. In germline, CDR1 is MDHEN, CDR2 SYDVKM. The CDR3 DNA reads TGTGCCAGCACAGAGTTCGGTGGGACAGGCCCCTACGAGCAGTACTTC. This translates into CASTEFGGTGPYEQYF.

The rearrangement links TRBV19 to TRBJ1-5, with 8 positions matching TRBD1. Germline V gives CDR1 LNHDA, CDR2 SQIVND (reference sequence). The CDR3 loop spans 16 amino acids. Trimming cost V 4 bases and J 1 base; bases outside gene matches: 6. CDR3 sequence (DNA): TGTGCCAGTAGTACCCGGACAGGGTTGAGCAATCAGCCCCAGCATTTT. Its translation: CASSTRTGLSNQPQHF.

The rearrangement uses TRBV5-1 and TRBJ2-7, with a weak D call TRBD2 (5 bases). The CDR3 is 15 amino acids. Trimming left V 0 bases short and J 3 bases short, with 13 bases between. The V gene's germline CDR1 is SGHRS and CDR2 YFSETQ. Written as DNA, the CDR3 is TGCGCCAGCAGCTTGGGCGGGCCTGAGGGCTACGAGCAGTACTTC. This encodes CASSLGGPEGYEQYF.